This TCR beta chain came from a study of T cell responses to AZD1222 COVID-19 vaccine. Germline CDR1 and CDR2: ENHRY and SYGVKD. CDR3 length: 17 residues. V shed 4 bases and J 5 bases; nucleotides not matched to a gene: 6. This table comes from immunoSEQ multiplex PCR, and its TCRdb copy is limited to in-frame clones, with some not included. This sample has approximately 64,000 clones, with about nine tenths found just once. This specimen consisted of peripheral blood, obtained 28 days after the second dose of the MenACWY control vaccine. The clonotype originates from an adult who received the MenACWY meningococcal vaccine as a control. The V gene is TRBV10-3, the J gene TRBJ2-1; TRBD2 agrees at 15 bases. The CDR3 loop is CAISGGLAGGYDNEQFF. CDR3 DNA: TGTGCCATCAGTGGAGGACTAGCGGGAGGGTACGACAATGAGCAGTTCTTC.